This TCR beta chain was sequenced for a study of blood T cells in healthy people across ages. Study context: The capture of about one barcoded beta molecule per two T cells was achieved by template switching.

RNA extraction gave at least 5 micrograms of total RNA per sample. Findings and limits, study-wide: No conclusive comparison of naive versus antigen-experienced cells was possible with unsorted PBMCs. Age showed a roughly linear inverse relationship with TCR beta diversity per million T cells.

Next came a second PCR, run for roughly 6 to 11 cycles, which used a sample-barcoded 5' primer along with a J-beta primer mix. MiXCR, applied by TCRdb to the 5' RACE reads, yields one record per CDR3 protein. This table has 1.5 million to 2 million distinct CDR3 sequences, approximately 32% appearing once. Trimming shortened V by 4 bases and J by 3 bases, and 19 bases separated the two germline ends. The CDR3 consists of 17 residues. Germline V CDR1 and CDR2: SGHTA, FQGTGA. About this clonotype: Its antigen is not identified.

This TCR was recovered from a woman aged 25 to 39 in good health. V gene TRBV7-3 combines with J gene TRBJ2-1; either TRBD1 or TRBD2 may fit D (7 bases each). The sequenced sample was blood. The CDR3 sequence is CASSSLSRGGFYNEQFF. The CDR3 bases are TGTGCCAGCAGCTCCCTCAGCAGGGGGGGTTTCTACAATGAGCAGTTCTTC. Variable domain in full (rest from reference TRBV7-3 and TRBJ2-1): GAGVSQTPSNKVTEKGKYVELRCDPISGHTALYWYRQSLGQGPEFLIYFQGTGAADDSGLPNDRFFAVRPEGSVSTLKIQRTERGDSAVYLCASSSLSRGGFYNEQFFGPGTRLTVL.